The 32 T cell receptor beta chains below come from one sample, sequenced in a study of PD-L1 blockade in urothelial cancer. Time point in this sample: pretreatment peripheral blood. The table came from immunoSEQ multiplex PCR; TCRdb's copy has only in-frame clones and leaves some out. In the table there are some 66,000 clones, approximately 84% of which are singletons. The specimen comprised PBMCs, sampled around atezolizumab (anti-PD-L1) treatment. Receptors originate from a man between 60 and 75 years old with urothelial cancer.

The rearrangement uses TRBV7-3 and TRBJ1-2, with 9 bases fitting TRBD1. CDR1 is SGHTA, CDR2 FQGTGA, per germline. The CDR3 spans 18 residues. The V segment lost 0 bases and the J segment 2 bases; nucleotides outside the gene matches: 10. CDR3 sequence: CASSLTAGTGTGNYGYTF. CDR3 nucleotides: TGTGCCAGCAGCTTAACGGCCGGGACAGGGACCGGGAACTATGGCTACACCTTC. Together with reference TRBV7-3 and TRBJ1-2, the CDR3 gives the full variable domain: GAGVSQTPSNKVTEKGKYVELRCDPISGHTALYWYRQSLGQGPEFLIYFQGTGAADDSGLPNDRFFAVRPEGSVSTLKIQRTERGDSAVYLCASSLTAGTGTGNYGYTFGSGTRLTVV.

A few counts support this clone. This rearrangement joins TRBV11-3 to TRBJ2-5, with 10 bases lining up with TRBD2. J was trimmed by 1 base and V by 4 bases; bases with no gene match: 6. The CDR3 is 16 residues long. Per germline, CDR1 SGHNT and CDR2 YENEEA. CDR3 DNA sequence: TGTGCCAGCAGCTCTGGACTAGCGGCCCTCCAAGAGACCCAGTACTTC. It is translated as CASSSGLAALQETQYF. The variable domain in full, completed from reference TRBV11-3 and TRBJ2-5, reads EAGVVQSPRYKIIEKKQPVAFWCNPISGHNTLYWYLQNLGQGPELLIRYENEEAVDDSQLPKDRFSAERLKGVDSTLKIQPAELGDSAVYLCASSSGLAALQETQYFGPGTRLLVL.

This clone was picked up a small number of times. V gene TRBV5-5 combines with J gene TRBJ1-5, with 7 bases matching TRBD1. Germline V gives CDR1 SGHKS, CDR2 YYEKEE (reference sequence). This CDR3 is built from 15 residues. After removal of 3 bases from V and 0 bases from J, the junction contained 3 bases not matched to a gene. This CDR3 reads CASSWGQNSNQPQHF. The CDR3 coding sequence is TGTGCCAGCAGCTGGGGACAGAATAGCAATCAGCCCCAGCATTTT.

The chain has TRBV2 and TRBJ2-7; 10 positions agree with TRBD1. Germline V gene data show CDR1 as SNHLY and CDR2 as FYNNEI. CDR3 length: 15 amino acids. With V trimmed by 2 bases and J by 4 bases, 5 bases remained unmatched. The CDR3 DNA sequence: TGTGCCAGCAGTGAACCGGGACAGGGGAGGTACGAGCAGTACTTC. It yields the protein CASSEPGQGRYEQYF.

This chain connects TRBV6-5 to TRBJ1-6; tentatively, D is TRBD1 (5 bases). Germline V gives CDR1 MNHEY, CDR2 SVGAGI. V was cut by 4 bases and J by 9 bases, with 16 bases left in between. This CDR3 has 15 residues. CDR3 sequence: CASSSPGGLSSPLHF. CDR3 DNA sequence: TGTGCCAGCAGTTCCCCCGGGGGTCTGAGTTCACCCCTCCACTTT.

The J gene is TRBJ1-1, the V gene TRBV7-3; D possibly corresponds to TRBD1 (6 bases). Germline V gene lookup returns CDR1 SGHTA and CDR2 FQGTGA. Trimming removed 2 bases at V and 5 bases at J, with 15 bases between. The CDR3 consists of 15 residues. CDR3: CASSLGGGGGTEAFF. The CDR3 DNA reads TGTGCCAGCAGCTTAGGGGGCGGCGGGGGAACTGAAGCTTTCTTT.

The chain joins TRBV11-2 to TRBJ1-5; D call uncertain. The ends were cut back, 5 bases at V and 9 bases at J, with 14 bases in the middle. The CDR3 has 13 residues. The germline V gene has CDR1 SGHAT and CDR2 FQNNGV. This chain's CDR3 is CASSPPGRGPQHF. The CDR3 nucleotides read TGTGCCAGCAGCCCGCCAGGACGGGGGCCCCAGCATTTT. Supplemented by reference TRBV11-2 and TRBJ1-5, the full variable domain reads EAGVAQSPRYKIIEKRQSVAFWCNPISGHATLYWYQQILGQGPKLLIQFQNNGVVDDSQLPKDRFSAERLKGVDSTLKIQPAKLEDSAVYLCASSPPGRGPQHFGDGTRLSIL.

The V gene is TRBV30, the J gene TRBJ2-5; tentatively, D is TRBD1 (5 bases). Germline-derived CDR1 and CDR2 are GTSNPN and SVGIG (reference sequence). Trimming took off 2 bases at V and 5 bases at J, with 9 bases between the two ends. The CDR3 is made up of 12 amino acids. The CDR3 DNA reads TGTGCCTGGAGTATGGGGCTCGAGACCCAGTACTTC. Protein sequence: CAWSMGLETQYF.

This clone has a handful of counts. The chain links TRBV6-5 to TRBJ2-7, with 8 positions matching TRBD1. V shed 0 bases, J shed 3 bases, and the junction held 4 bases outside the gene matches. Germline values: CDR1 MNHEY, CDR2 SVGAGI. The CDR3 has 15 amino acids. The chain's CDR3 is CASSYSLQGGYEQYF. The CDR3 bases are TGTGCCAGCAGTTACTCCCTACAGGGGGGCTACGAGCAGTACTTC.

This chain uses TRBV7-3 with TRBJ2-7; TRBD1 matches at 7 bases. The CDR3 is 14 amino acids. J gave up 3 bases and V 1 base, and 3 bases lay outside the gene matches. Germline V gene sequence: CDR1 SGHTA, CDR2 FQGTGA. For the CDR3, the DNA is TGTGCCAGCAGCTTAAATGCAGGGGGCTACGAGCAGTACTTC. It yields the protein CASSLNAGGYEQYF.

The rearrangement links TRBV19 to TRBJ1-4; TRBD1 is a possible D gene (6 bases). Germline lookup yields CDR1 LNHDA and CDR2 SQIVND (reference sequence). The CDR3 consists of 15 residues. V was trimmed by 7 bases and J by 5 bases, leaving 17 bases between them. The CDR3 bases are TGTGCCAGTAATCAAGCGGGGGGCGCGAATGAAAAACTGTTTTTT. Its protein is CASNQAGGANEKLFF.

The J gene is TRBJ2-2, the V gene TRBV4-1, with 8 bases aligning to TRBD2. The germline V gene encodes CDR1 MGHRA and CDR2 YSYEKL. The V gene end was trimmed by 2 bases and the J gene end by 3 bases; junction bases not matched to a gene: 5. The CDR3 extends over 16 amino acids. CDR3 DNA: TGCGCCAGCAGCCAATGGGCGGGGGGATACACCGGGGAGCTGTTTTTT. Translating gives CASSQWAGGYTGELFF.

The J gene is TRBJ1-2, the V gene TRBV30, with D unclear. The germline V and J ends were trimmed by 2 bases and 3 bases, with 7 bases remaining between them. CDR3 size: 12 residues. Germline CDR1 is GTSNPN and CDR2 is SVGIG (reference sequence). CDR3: CAWSILYYGYTF. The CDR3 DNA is TGTGCCTGGAGTATATTATACTATGGCTACACCTTC.

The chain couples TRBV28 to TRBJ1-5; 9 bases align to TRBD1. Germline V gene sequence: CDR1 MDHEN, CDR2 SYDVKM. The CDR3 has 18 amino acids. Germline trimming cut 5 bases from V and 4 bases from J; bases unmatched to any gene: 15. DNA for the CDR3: TGTGCCAGCAGTCCGGACAGGGGAGGCCCCCCGGGGAATCAGCCCCAGCATTTT. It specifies CASSPDRGGPPGNQPQHF.

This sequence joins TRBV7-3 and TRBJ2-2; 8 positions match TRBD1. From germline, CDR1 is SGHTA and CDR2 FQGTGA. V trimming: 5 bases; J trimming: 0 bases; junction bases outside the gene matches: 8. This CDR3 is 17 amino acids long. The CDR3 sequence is CASSPGQGRANTGELFF. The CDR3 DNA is TGTGCCAGCAGCCCCGGACAGGGTCGGGCGAACACCGGGGAGCTGTTTTTT.

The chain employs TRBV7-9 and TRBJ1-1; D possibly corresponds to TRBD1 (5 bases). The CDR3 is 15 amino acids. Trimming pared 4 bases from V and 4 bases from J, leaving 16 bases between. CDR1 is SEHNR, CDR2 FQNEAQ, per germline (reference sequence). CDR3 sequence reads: CASSSRTGTSTEAFF. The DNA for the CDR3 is TGTGCCAGCAGCTCGCGAACCGGGACTAGCACTGAAGCTTTCTTT.

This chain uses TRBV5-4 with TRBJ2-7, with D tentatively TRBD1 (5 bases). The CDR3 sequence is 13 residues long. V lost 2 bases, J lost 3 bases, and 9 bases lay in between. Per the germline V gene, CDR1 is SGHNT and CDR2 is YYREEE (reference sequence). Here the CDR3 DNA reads TGTGCCAGCAGCTTTTTCCAGGGCTACGAGCAGTACTTC. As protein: CASSFFQGYEQYF.

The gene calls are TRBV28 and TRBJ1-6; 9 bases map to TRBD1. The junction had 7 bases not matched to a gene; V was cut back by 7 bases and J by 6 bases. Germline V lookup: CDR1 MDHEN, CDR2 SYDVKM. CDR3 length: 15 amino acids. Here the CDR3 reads CASNPRTGANSPLHF. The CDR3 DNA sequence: TGTGCCAGCAATCCCCGGACAGGGGCTAATTCACCCCTCCACTTT.

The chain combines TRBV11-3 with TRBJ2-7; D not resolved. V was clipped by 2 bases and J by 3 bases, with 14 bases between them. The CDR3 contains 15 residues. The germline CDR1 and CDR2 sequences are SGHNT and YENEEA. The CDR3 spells CASSLTFGSVYEQYF. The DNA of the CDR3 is TGTGCCAGCAGCTTAACATTCGGGTCAGTCTACGAGCAGTACTTC.

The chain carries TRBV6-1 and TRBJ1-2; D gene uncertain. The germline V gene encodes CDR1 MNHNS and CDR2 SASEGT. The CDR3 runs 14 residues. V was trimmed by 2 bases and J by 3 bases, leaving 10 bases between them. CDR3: CASSEQPRHYGYTF. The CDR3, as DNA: TGTGCCAGCAGTGAACAGCCTAGACACTATGGCTACACCTTC.

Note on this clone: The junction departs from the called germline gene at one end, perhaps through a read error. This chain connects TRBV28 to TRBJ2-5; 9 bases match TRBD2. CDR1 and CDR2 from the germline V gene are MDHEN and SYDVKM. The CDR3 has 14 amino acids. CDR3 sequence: CAVQLGLAVETQYF. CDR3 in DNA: TGCGCAGTTCAGTTGGGACTAGCTGTAGAGACCCAGTACTTC.

The CDR3 region is CASSYRRLIETQYF. CDR3 DNA sequence: TGTGCCAGCAGCTACCGGCGACTGATAGAGACCCAGTACTTC. The chain recombines TRBV13 with TRBJ2-5; D gene ambiguous. Trimming left V 4 bases short and J 4 bases short, with 13 bases between. CDR1 is PRHDT and CDR2 is FYEKMQ in the germline V gene (reference sequence). The CDR3 runs 14 residues.

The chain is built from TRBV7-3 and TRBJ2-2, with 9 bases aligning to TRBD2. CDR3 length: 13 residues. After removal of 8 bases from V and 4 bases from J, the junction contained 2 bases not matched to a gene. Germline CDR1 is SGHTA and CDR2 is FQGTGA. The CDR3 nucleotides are TGTGCCAGCGGGCGGGGGGGCACCGGGGAGCTGTTTTTT. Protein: CASGRGGTGELFF. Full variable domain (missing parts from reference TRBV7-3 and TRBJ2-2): GAGVSQTPSNKVTEKGKYVELRCDPISGHTALYWYRQSLGQGPEFLIYFQGTGAADDSGLPNDRFFAVRPEGSVSTLKIQRTERGDSAVYLCASGRGGTGELFFGEGSRLTVL.

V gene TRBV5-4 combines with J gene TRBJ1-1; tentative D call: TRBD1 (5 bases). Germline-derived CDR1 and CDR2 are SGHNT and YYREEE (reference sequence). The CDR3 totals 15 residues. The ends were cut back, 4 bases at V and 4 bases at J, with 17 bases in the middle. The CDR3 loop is CASSPGGFGSTEAFF. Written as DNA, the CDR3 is TGTGCCAGCAGCCCGGGGGGATTTGGTAGCACTGAAGCTTTCTTT.

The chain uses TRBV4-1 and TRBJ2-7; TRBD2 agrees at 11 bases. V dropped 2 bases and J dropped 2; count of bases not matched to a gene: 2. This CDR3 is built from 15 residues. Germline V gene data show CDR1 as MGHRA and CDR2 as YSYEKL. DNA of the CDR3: TGCGCCAGCAGCCAAAATAGCGGGGGGGCCTACGAGCAGTACTTC. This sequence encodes CASSQNSGGAYEQYF.

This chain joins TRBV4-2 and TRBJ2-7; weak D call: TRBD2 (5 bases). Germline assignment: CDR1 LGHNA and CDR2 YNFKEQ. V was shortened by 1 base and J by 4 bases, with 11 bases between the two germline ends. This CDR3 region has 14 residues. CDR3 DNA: TGTGCCAGCAGCCAAGGGGAGAGTATTTACGAGCAGTACTTC. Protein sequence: CASSQGESIYEQYF.

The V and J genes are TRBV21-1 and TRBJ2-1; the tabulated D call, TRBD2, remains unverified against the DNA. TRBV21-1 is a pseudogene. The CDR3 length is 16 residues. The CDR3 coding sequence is TGTGCCAGCAGCAACCTAGCGGGGGGGCCGTACAATGAGCAGTTCTTC. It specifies CASSNLAGGPYNEQFF.

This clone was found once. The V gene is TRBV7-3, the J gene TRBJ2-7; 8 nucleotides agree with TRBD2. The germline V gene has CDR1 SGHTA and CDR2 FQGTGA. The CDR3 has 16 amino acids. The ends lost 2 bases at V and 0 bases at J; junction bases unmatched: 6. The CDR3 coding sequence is TGTGCCAGCAGCTTAGCGGGGGGTCTGAACTCCTACGAGCAGTACTTC. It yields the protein CASSLAGGLNSYEQYF.

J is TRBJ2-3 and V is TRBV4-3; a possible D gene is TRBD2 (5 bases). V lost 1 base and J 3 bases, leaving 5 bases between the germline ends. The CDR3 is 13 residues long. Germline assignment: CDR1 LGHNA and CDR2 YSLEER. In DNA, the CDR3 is TGCGCCAGCAGCCAAGCGGGGACAGATACGCAGTATTTT. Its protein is CASSQAGTDTQYF.

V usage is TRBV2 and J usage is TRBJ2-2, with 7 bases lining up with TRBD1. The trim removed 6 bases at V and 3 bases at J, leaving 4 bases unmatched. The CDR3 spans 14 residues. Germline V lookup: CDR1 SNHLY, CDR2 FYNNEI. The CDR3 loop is CASRTGADTGELFF. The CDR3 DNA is TGTGCCAGCAGAACAGGGGCGGACACCGGGGAGCTGTTTTTT. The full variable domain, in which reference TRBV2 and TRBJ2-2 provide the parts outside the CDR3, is EPEVTQTPSHQVTQMGQEVILRCVPISNHLYFYWYRQILGQKVEFLVSFYNNEISEKSEIFDDQFSVERPDGSNFTLKIRSTKLEDSAMYFCASRTGADTGELFFGEGSRLTVL.

Here the CDR3 DNA reads TGTGCCAGCAGTGAAACGTCCGACAGGGGATATGGCTACACCTTC. This codes for CASSETSDRGYGYTF. The V and J genes are TRBV2 and TRBJ1-2; 8 nucleotides align to TRBD1. The CDR3 is 15 amino acids. V lost 2 bases and J lost 5; bases outside the gene matches: 7. The germline V gene encodes CDR1 SNHLY and CDR2 FYNNEI.

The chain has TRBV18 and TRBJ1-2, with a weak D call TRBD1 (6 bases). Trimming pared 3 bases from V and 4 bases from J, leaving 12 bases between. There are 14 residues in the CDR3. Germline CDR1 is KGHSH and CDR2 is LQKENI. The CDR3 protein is CASSPQGPTYGYTF. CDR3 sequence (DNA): TGTGCCAGCTCACCGCAGGGGCCCACCTATGGCTACACCTTC.